Detailed here is one T cell receptor (beta chain). RNA transcripts yielded amplified TCR beta CDR3 regions. Using the HTBI primer set, a first-round RT-PCR was run on the TCR CDR3. TCRdb recomputed calls from the multiplex PCR reads with MiXCR, one row per CDR3 protein. Among 550,000 to 650,000 distinct CDR3 sequences listed, about 15% were seen once. This entry comes from a study of T cells in Graves' hyperthyroidism and ophthalmopathy. Germline lookup yields CDR1 LNHDA and CDR2 SQIVND (reference sequence). This CDR3 contains 14 residues. V lost 6 bases, J lost 5 bases, and 17 bases lay in between. Sequencing was done on a sample of blood. The receptor comes from a woman younger than 45 with Graves' hyperthyroidism that later progressed to Graves' ophthalmopathy. V and J are TRBV19 and TRBJ2-7; D gene uncertain. CDR3 sequence: CASSPARPSDEQYF. The CDR3 DNA reads as TGTGCCAGTAGCCCCGCGCGGCCCAGCGACGAGCAGTACTTC.